This record looks at one T cell receptor beta chain sequence and its context. The antigen is undetermined. The data derive from a study of T cell responses to AZD1222 COVID-19 vaccine. Overall study findings and caveats: The sample set comprised mostly white British donors with more females, and clonal diversity was possibly underestimated.

The CDR3 is made up of 14 amino acids. The germline V gene encodes CDR1 MNHEY and CDR2 SMNVEV (reference sequence). The J segment lost 6 bases and the V segment lost 4 bases, leaving 5 bases of the junction unmatched. Sequencing used immunoSEQ multiplex PCR; TCRdb keeps in-frame clones, though not all of them. The sample yields tens of thousands of clones, about four fifths seen once. The TCR originated in an adult who received the AZD1222 COVID-19 vaccine. The material sequenced was peripheral blood, taken 28 days after the second AZD1222 dose. The rearrangement links TRBV27 to TRBJ2-7, with TRBD2 matching over 11 bases. CDR3 nucleotides: TGTGCCAGCAGTTCCCTAGCGGGGGGAATCGAGCAGTACTTC. It specifies CASSSLAGGIEQYF.